This T cell receptor beta chain was identified during a study of Ad26.COV2.S vaccination and SARS-CoV-2 variants. Treatment described: about 20 received Ad26.COV2.S at low or high dose, single or two shots; about five received placebo; per-sample allocation not given. All samples were drawn on day 63, counting from the first vaccine or placebo injection. This CDR3 contains 18 residues. The ends lost 7 bases at V and 0 bases at J; junction bases unmatched: 10. In germline, CDR1 is MGHDK, CDR2 SYGVNS. This clone is a singleton in its sample. Only in-frame clones appear in the TCRdb table, and some are missing; sequencing was by immunoSEQ multiplex PCR. In the table there are 400,000 to 450,000 clones, 92% of which are singletons.

This clonotype was sampled from a person aged 18 to 65 who received the Ad26.COV2.S COVID-19 vaccine or a placebo. The sample consisted of peripheral blood, taken in a trial of Ad26.COV2.S vaccine versus placebo. The chain is built from TRBV25-1 and TRBJ1-4, with 11 bases that match TRBD1. The CDR3 protein is CASTRGDRGKTTNEKLFF. DNA for the CDR3: TGTGCCAGCACCAGAGGGGACAGGGGGAAAACAACTAATGAAAAACTGTTTTTT.